The 6 T cell receptor beta chains reported below all come from one sample, sequenced in a study of long-term antiretroviral therapy in people with HIV. Run at survey level, the immunoSEQ assay was version v3.0. Data came from immunoSEQ multiplex PCR; TCRdb stores just in-frame clones and leaves some out. The sample has tens of thousands of clones, roughly 88% seen once. Material: unsorted PBMCs, obtained 3 years after starting antiretroviral therapy. Receptors originate from a man aged 35-49 years with HIV.

This clone was seen just once. V is TRBV13 and J is TRBJ1-1; 7 positions match TRBD1. Germline assignment: CDR1 PRHDT and CDR2 FYEKMQ (reference sequence). The CDR3 extends over 16 amino acids. Trimming at V came to 3 bases and at J to 2 bases, leaving 9 bases not matched to a gene. This CDR3 reads CASSFGPTGVNTEAFF. The CDR3 DNA reads as TGTGCCAGCAGCTTCGGTCCTACAGGGGTAAACACTGAAGCTTTCTTT.

This clone appeared a single time. This sequence joins TRBV18 and TRBJ2-7; tentatively, D is TRBD1 or TRBD2 (5 bases each). Looked up from germline, CDR1 is KGHSH and CDR2 is LQKENI. The CDR3 consists of 14 residues. Trimming shortened V by 0 bases and J by 6 bases, and 12 bases separated the two germline ends. CDR3 region: CASSPPGTGGEQYF. Here the CDR3 DNA reads TGTGCCAGCTCACCACCGGGGACCGGCGGCGAGCAGTACTTC.

The chain has TRBV27 and TRBJ1-1; 8 positions match TRBD1. Losses at the gene ends were 3 bases for V and 7 bases for J; bases not matched to a gene: 16. Germline values: CDR1 MNHEY, CDR2 SMNVEV (reference sequence). The CDR3 extends over 17 amino acids. CDR3 nucleotide sequence: TGTGCCAGCAGTTTTAGCGGGCAGGGGGCTTTCCGGGGTGAAGCTTTCTTT. Translation gives CASSFSGQGAFRGEAFF.

The gene calls are TRBV5-1 and TRBJ1-2; 7 positions match TRBD1. The germline V gene encodes CDR1 SGHRS and CDR2 YFSETQ. With 4 bases clipped from V and 2 bases from J, the junction kept 14 bases outside the gene matches. The CDR3 has 17 amino acids. The CDR3 is CASSVGLRQGSNYGYTF. The CDR3 DNA follows: TGCGCCAGCAGCGTAGGATTAAGACAGGGCTCCAACTATGGCTACACCTTC. Supplemented by reference TRBV5-1 and TRBJ1-2, the full variable domain reads KAGVTQTPRYLIKTRGQQVTLSCSPISGHRSVSWYQQTPGQGLQFLFEYFSETQRNKGNFPGRFSGRQFSNSRSEMNVSTLELGDSALYLCASSVGLRQGSNYGYTFGSGTRLTVV.

The rearrangement joins TRBV27 to TRBJ2-7, with 7 bases aligning to TRBD2. Germline CDR1 MNHEY, CDR2 SMNVEV (reference sequence). With 3 bases clipped from V and 4 bases from J, the junction kept 9 bases outside the gene matches. This CDR3 has 15 residues. The CDR3 reads CASSFGSGSLYEQYF. In nucleotides, the CDR3 is TGTGCCAGCAGTTTCGGTAGCGGGTCCCTATACGAGCAGTACTTC.

V usage is TRBV9 and J usage is TRBJ1-2; D is unclear. The CDR3 length is 13 residues. CDR1 is SGDLS, CDR2 YYNGEE, per germline. The V end was cut by 4 bases, the J end by 3 bases, with 10 bases between. This CDR3 reads CASSPPDYYGYTF. The CDR3 DNA sequence: TGTGCCAGCAGCCCCCCGGATTACTATGGCTACACCTTC.